A single sample gave rise to the 27 T cell receptor beta chains below, sequenced in a study of identical twins. MiXCR, applied by TCRdb to the 5' RACE reads, yields one record per CDR3 protein. This sample has about 790,000 distinct CDR3 sequences, with about 20% found just once. In addition, the sample was reused for a study of T cells expressing NK-cell markers.

Sequenced sample: PBMCs. The receptors were gathered from a woman younger than 30 in good health.

This clonotype has only a few counts. This sequence joins TRBV12-3 or TRBV12-4 and TRBJ2-3; TRBD2 aligns across 9 bases. The CDR3 sequence is 16 residues long. The junction had 9 bases not matched to a gene; V was cut back by 6 bases and J by 2 bases. Here the CDR3 reads CASSHSLAGNTDTQYF. In DNA, the CDR3 is TGTGCCAGCAGCCATTCCCTAGCGGGGAACACAGATACGCAGTATTTT.

This clonotype was seen more than once but under ten times. This sequence joins TRBV20-1 and TRBJ2-3; D unclear. The CDR3 loop spans 11 amino acids. Germline V CDR1 and CDR2: DFQATT, SNEGSKA (reference sequence). Deletions cut 3 bases from V and 4 bases from J, with 5 bases between. The CDR3 sequence: CSASVSDTQYF. CDR3 coding DNA: TGCAGTGCTAGCGTTTCAGATACGCAGTATTTT.

In its sample, this clonotype was seen a few times. This rearrangement joins TRBV6-5 to TRBJ2-3; D might be TRBD1 or TRBD2, each matching 6 bases. The V gene lost 7 bases and the J gene lost 8 bases, with 10 bases spanning the gap. This CDR3 spans 11 amino acids. Germline CDR1 reads MNHEY; CDR2 reads SVGAGI. As DNA, the CDR3 is TGTGCCAGCACTGAGGGGGGTACGCAGTATTTT. This codes for CASTEGGTQYF.

The chain joins TRBV4-3 to TRBJ2-3, with 8 bases fitting TRBD2. The V gene's germline CDR1 is LGHNA and CDR2 YSLEER. This CDR3 has 14 amino acids. V shed 5 bases, J shed 6 bases, and the junction held 7 bases outside the gene matches. CDR3: CASSVGAGDDTQYF. The CDR3, as DNA: TGCGCCAGCAGCGTTGGAGCGGGAGACGATACGCAGTATTTT.

In this sample, this clonotype turned up a few times. The CDR3 DNA is TGTGCCAGCAGCCGGGATGCGACTAGCGGCCCAATATACGATGAGCAGTTCTTC. Its protein is CASSRDATSGPIYDEQFF. The chain is built from TRBV9 and TRBJ2-1, with 9 bases aligning to TRBD2. The CDR3 covers 18 residues. Germline V gene lookup returns CDR1 SGDLS and CDR2 YYNGEE. Unmatched junction bases numbered 19, after V lost 4 bases and J lost 8 bases.

This clonotype was seen only a few times. This sequence joins TRBV6-5 and TRBJ2-3; no firm D call. The V gene lost 6 bases and the J gene lost 5 bases, with 9 bases spanning the gap. This CDR3 region has 12 residues. Germline V gene sequence: CDR1 MNHEY, CDR2 SVGAGI. The CDR3 here is CASRSAKDTQYF. The CDR3 DNA reads TGTGCCAGCAGATCGGCCAAAGATACGCAGTATTTT.

The genes are TRBV7-2 and TRBJ2-7, with D uncertain. There are 14 residues in the CDR3. The germline V gene encodes CDR1 SGHTA and CDR2 FQGNSA. V was clipped by 2 bases and J by 6 bases, with 14 bases between them. CDR3 protein: CASSLLGNRREQYF. Written as DNA, the CDR3 is TGTGCCAGCAGCTTATTGGGCAACCGGCGCGAGCAGTACTTC.

A few counts support this clonotype. The chain is built from TRBV20-1 and TRBJ2-1; 9 bases align to TRBD2. Per the germline V gene, CDR1 is DFQATT and CDR2 is SNEGSKA (reference sequence). V dropped 0 bases and J dropped 7; count of bases not matched to a gene: 13. The CDR3 sequence is 17 residues long. CDR3 loop: CSARDLIAGANSNEQFF. CDR3 nucleotide sequence: TGCAGTGCTAGAGATTTGATAGCGGGAGCTAATAGTAATGAGCAGTTCTTC.

The rearrangement links TRBV5-1 to TRBJ2-2; D not resolved. Deletions cut 3 bases from V and 5 bases from J, with 14 bases between. This CDR3 comprises 15 residues. Looked up from germline, CDR1 is SGHRS and CDR2 is YFSETQ. CDR3 sequence reads: CASSSPQMGTGELFF. The CDR3 coding sequence is TGCGCCAGCAGCTCTCCCCAAATGGGGACCGGGGAGCTGTTTTTT.

This clonotype was counted a few times. This sequence joins TRBV20-1 and TRBJ2-1, with TRBD1 as a possible D gene (5 bases). The CDR3 is 13 residues long. The V end was cut by 7 bases, the J end by 5 bases, with 15 bases between. Germline-derived CDR1 and CDR2 are DFQATT and SNEGSKA (reference sequence). For the CDR3, the DNA is TGCAGTGGTAGGGGTGATTCTAACAATGAGCAGTTCTTC. Amino acid sequence: CSGRGDSNNEQFF.

This chain connects TRBV6-2 or TRBV6-3 to TRBJ2-1; possible D gene TRBD2, 6 bases. Germline loops: CDR1 MNHEY, CDR2 SVGEGT. The CDR3 has 15 residues. Trimming took off 5 bases at V and 4 bases at J, with 15 bases between the two ends. This CDR3 reads CASSLGASAYNEQFF. The CDR3 DNA sequence: TGTGCCAGCAGTCTCGGGGCTAGCGCGTACAATGAGCAGTTCTTC.

This clonotype was detected only a few times. The V gene is TRBV5-1, the J gene TRBJ2-7; 7 bases align to TRBD1. The CDR3 loop spans 15 amino acids. The junction had 5 bases not matched to a gene; V was cut back by 2 bases and J by 0 bases. CDR1 is SGHRS, CDR2 YFSETQ, per germline. CDR3 sequence: CASSFKAGGSYEQYF. The CDR3 coding sequence is TGCGCCAGCAGCTTTAAGGCAGGGGGCTCCTACGAGCAGTACTTC.

The chain links TRBV30 to TRBJ2-1; 7 positions agree with TRBD2. The CDR3 sequence is 11 residues long. Trimming at V came to 1 base and at J to 13 bases, leaving 4 bases not matched to a gene. CDR1 GTSNPN and CDR2 SVGIG come from the germline V gene (reference sequence). The DNA for the CDR3 is TGTGCCTGGAGTGCGGGACTACAACAGTTCTTC. This translates into CAWSAGLQQFF.

This clonotype showed up just a few times. The chain is built from TRBV12-3 or TRBV12-4 and TRBJ2-3; D is undetermined. Trimming removed 6 bases from V and 0 bases from J, with 10 bases in between. The CDR3 spans 14 residues. The CDR3 DNA sequence: TGTGCCAGCAGGGACCGACTGAGCACAGATACGCAGTATTTT. Its protein is CASRDRLSTDTQYF.

This chain uses TRBV9 with TRBJ2-1; perhaps TRBD2 as D (5 bases). Trimming stripped 0 bases from V and 7 bases from J, with 20 bases between. The CDR3 sequence is 17 residues long. Germline loops: CDR1 SGDLS, CDR2 YYNGEE. CDR3 protein: CASSVEGFAETMNEQFF. The CDR3 DNA reads TGTGCCAGCAGCGTAGAAGGGTTCGCCGAGACTATGAATGAGCAGTTCTTC.

The V and J genes are TRBV18 and TRBJ2-6; D is unclear. The CDR3 has 16 residues. CDR1 and CDR2 from the germline V gene are KGHSH and LQKENI. Deletions cut 0 bases from V and 0 bases from J, with 6 bases between. The CDR3 spells CASSPPASSGANVLTF. For the CDR3, the DNA is TGTGCCAGCTCACCACCGGCCAGCTCTGGGGCCAACGTCCTGACTTTC.

At least ten counts were recorded for this clonotype. The V call is TRBV7-2, the J call TRBJ2-5; no definite D call. V lost 6 bases to trimming and J lost 0 bases, with 2 bases between them. The CDR3 sequence is 11 residues long. Germline loops: CDR1 SGHTA, CDR2 FQGNSA. The CDR3 region is CASSYQETQYF. The CDR3 DNA follows: TGTGCCAGCAGTTACCAAGAGACCCAGTACTTC. The full variable domain, in which reference TRBV7-2 and TRBJ2-5 provide the parts outside the CDR3, is GAGVSQSPSNKVTEKGKDVELRCDPISGHTALYWYRQSLGQGLEFLIYFQGNSAPDKSGLPSDRFSAERTGGSVSTLTIQRTQQEDSAVYLCASSYQETQYFGPGTRLLVL.

This chain uses TRBV6-1 with TRBJ2-5, with TRBD2 matching over 8 bases. J was trimmed by 4 bases and V by 6 bases; bases with no gene match: 10. Germline V CDR1 and CDR2: MNHNS, SASEGT. The CDR3 totals 15 residues. The CDR3 coding sequence is TGTGCCAGCAGCTCGGGGGCGGGAGGACGAGAGACCCAGTACTTC. It yields the protein CASSSGAGGRETQYF.

The gene calls are TRBV15 and TRBJ2-2, with 8 bases aligning to TRBD2. This CDR3 is 16 amino acids long. Germline assignment: CDR1 LNHNV and CDR2 YYDKDF (reference sequence). The V gene end was trimmed by 2 bases and the J gene end by 1 base; junction bases not matched to a gene: 3. The CDR3 reads CATSRRSGRNTGELFF. CDR3 nucleotide sequence: TGTGCCACCAGCAGAAGAAGCGGGAGGAACACCGGGGAGCTGTTTTTT.

This clonotype was observed many times. The V and J genes are TRBV9 and TRBJ2-3, with D hard to call. CDR1 SGDLS and CDR2 YYNGEE come from the germline V gene. The CDR3 contains 14 residues. V was shortened by 4 bases and J by 1 base, with 10 bases between the two germline ends. CDR3 nucleotides: TGTGCCAGCAGCCTCCGCCCCCGCACAGATACGCAGTATTTT. It yields the protein CASSLRPRTDTQYF. The entire variable domain, with the rest obtained from reference TRBV9 and TRBJ2-3, is as follows: DSGVTQTPKHLITATGQRVTLRCSPRSGDLSVYWYQQSLDQGLQFLIQYYNGEERAKGNILERFSAQQFPDLHSELNLSSLELGDSALYFCASSLRPRTDTQYFGPGTRLTVL.

The gene calls are TRBV12-3 or TRBV12-4 and TRBJ2-1; D tentatively fits TRBD1 or TRBD2 (5 bases each). The CDR3 has 14 amino acids. The V end was cut by 3 bases, the J end by 6 bases, with 12 bases between. The CDR3 DNA follows: TGTGCCAGCAGTTTGGGGGACGCCCTCAATGAGCAGTTCTTC. Translating gives CASSLGDALNEQFF.

This clonotype has more than one count but fewer than ten. CDR3 bases: TGCGCCAGCAGCCCCACTAGCGGGTTAGCCAAAAACATTCAGTACTTC. It yields the protein CASSPTSGLAKNIQYF. The chain combines TRBV5-1 with TRBJ2-4, with 9 bases aligning to TRBD2. Germline V gene lookup returns CDR1 SGHRS and CDR2 YFSETQ. The CDR3 loop spans 16 amino acids. After removal of 4 bases from V and 0 bases from J, the junction contained 5 bases not matched to a gene.

The chain couples TRBV2 to TRBJ1-4, with D unresolved. The CDR3 runs to 11 residues. Germline V CDR1 and CDR2: SNHLY, FYNNEI. Trimming took off 1 base at V and 8 bases at J, with 2 bases between the two ends. The CDR3 sequence is CASSEEEKLFF. The CDR3 DNA is TGTGCCAGCAGTGAAGAGGAAAAACTGTTTTTT.

This clonotype was counted only a few times. The rearrangement links TRBV6-5 to TRBJ1-5; the D gene is possibly TRBD1 (6 bases). V lost 4 bases to trimming and J lost 0 bases, with 7 bases between them. Germline V gives CDR1 MNHEY, CDR2 SVGAGI. CDR3 length: 14 residues. DNA of the CDR3: TGTGCCAGCAGTTCCAGGGGTAGCAATCAGCCCCAGCATTTT. Amino acids: CASSSRGSNQPQHF.

Here the CDR3 reads CASSSTRGFDEQFF. Here the CDR3 DNA reads TGCGCCAGCAGCTCGACTAGGGGGTTTGATGAGCAGTTCTTC. The chain combines TRBV5-1 with TRBJ2-1; the D call may be TRBD1 or TRBD2 (6 bases each). Trimming cost V 3 bases and J 8 bases, with 15 bases left between them. The CDR3 totals 14 residues. The germline V gene has CDR1 SGHRS and CDR2 YFSETQ.

This clonotype has more than one count but fewer than ten. The rearrangement uses TRBV10-3 and TRBJ1-2, with 7 nucleotides matching TRBD1. CDR1 is ENHRY and CDR2 is SYGVKD in the germline V gene. V lost 6 bases, J lost 4 bases, and 5 bases stayed unmatched. The CDR3 spans 13 residues. DNA for the CDR3: TGTGCCATCAGCGCCGAGGGGGCCTATGGCTACACCTTC. Amino acids: CAISAEGAYGYTF.

The chain employs TRBV10-3 and TRBJ2-4; D gene unclear. CDR3 length: 13 residues. Germline assignment: CDR1 ENHRY and CDR2 SYGVKD. Trimming pared 4 bases from V and 5 bases from J, leaving 9 bases between. CDR3 sequence reads: CAISANEENIQYF. CDR3 DNA sequence: TGTGCCATCAGTGCTAACGAAGAAAACATTCAGTACTTC.